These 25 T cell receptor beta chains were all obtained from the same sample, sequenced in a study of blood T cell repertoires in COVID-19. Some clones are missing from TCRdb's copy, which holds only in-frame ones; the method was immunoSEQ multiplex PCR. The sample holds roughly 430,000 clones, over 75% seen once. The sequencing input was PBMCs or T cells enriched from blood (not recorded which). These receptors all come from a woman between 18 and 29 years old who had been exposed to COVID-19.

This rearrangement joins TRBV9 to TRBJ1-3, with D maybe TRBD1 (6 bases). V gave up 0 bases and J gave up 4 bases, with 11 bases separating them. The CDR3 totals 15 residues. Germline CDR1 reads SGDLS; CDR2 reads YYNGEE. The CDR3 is CASSVAPTGGNTIYF. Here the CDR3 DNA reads TGTGCCAGCAGCGTAGCCCCGACAGGCGGAAACACCATATATTTT.

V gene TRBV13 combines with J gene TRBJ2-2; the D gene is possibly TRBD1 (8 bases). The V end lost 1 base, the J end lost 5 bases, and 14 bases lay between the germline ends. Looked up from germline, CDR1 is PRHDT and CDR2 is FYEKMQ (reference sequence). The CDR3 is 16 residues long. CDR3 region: CASSLAGQGGTGELFF. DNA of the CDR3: TGTGCCAGCAGCTTAGCCGGACAGGGAGGGACCGGGGAGCTGTTTTTT.

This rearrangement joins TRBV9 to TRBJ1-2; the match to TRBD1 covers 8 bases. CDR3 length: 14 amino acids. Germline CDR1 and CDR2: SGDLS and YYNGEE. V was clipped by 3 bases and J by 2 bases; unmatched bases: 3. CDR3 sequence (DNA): TGTGCCAGCAGCGGGACAGGGTCGAACTATGGCTACACCTTC. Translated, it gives CASSGTGSNYGYTF.

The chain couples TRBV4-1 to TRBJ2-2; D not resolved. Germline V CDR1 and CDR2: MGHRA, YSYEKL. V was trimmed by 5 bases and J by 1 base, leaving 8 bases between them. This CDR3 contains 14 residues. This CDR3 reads CASSETGNTGELFF. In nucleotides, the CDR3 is TGCGCCAGCAGCGAGACTGGGAACACCGGGGAGCTGTTTTTT.

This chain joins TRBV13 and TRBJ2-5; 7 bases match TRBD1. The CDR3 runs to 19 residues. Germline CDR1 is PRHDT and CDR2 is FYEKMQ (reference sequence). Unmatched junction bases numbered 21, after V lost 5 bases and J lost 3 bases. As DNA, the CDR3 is TGTGCCAGCAGCCCTACGGACCCCGGACAGGTGGGGGCCAAAGAGACCCAGTACTTC. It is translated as CASSPTDPGQVGAKETQYF.

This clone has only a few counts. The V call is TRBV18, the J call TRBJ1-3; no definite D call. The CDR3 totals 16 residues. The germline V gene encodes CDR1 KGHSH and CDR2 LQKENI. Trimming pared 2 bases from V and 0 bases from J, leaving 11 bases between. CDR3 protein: CASSPKGAGSGNTIYF. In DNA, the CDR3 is TGTGCCAGCTCACCAAAAGGTGCGGGCTCTGGAAACACCATATATTTT. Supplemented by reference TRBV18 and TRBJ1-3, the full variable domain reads NAGVMQNPRHLVRRRGQEARLRCSPMKGHSHVYWYRQLPEEGLKFMVYLQKENIIDESGMPKERFSAEFPKEGPSILRIQQVVRGDSAAYFCASSPKGAGSGNTIYFGEGSWLTVV.

CDR3 DNA: TGTGCCAGCAGCACGGGACTAGCGACCGACAATGAGCAGTTCTTC. Protein sequence: CASSTGLATDNEQFF. The V gene is TRBV5-8, the J gene TRBJ2-1; 10 bases map to TRBD2. The CDR3 totals 15 residues. Germline V gene data show CDR1 as SGHTS and CDR2 as YDEGEE. Trimming removed 4 bases from V and 5 bases from J; junction bases left unmatched: 6.

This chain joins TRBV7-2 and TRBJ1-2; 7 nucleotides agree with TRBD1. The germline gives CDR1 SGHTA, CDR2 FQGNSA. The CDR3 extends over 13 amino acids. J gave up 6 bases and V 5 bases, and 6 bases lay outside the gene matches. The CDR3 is CASSPDRANGYTF. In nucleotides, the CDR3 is TGTGCCAGCAGCCCCGACAGGGCGAATGGCTACACCTTC.

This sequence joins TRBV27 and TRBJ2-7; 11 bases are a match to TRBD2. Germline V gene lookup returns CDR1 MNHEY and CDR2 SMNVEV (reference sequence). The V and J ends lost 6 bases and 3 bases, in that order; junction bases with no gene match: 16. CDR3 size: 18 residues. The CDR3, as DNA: TGTGCCAGCAGCCCACGGGGAGGGCTACTAGCGGGGGTCTACGAGCAGTACTTC. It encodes CASSPRGGLLAGVYEQYF.

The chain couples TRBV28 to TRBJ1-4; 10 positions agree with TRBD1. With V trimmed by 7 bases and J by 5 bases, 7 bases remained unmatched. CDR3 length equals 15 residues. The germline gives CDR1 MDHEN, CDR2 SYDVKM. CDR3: CASTILGQGNEKLFF. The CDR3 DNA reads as TGTGCCAGCACTATCCTGGGACAGGGGAATGAAAAACTGTTTTTT.

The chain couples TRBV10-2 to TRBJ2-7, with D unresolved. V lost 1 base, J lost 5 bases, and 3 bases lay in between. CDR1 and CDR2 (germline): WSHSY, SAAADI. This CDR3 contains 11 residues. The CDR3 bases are TGCGCCAGCAGTGAGTTAGACGAGCAGTACTTC. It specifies CASSELDEQYF.

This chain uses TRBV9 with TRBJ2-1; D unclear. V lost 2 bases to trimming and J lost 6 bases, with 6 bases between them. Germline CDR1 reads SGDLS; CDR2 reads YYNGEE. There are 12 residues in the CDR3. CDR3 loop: CASSVDFNEQFF. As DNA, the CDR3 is TGTGCCAGCAGCGTTGACTTCAATGAGCAGTTCTTC.

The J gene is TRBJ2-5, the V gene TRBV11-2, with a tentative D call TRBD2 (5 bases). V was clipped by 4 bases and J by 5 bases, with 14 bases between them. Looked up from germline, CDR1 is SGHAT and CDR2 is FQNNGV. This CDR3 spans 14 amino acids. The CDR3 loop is CASSSSGMLETQYF. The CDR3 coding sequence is TGTGCCAGCAGCTCATCGGGGATGTTGGAGACCCAGTACTTC.

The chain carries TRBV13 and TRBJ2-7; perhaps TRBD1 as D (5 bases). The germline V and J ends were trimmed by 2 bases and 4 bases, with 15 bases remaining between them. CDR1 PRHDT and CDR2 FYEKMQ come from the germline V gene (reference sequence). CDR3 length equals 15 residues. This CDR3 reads CASSLRGRAQYEQYF. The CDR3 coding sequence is TGTGCCAGCAGCTTAAGGGGCAGGGCACAGTACGAGCAGTACTTC.

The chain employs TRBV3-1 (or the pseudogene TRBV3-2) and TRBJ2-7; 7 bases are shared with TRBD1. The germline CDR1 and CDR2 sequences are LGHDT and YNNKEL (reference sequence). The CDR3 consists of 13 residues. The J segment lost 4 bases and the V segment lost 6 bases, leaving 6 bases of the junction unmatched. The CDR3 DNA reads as TGTGCCAGCAGGAGGACAGGTGATTACGAGCAGTACTTC. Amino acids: CASRRTGDYEQYF.

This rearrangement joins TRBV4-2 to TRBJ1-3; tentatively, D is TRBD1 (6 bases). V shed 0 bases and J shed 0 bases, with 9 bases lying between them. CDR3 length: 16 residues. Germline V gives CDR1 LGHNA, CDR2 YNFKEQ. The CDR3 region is CASSQERTDSGNTIYF. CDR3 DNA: TGTGCCAGCAGCCAAGAAAGGACAGACTCTGGAAACACCATATATTTT.

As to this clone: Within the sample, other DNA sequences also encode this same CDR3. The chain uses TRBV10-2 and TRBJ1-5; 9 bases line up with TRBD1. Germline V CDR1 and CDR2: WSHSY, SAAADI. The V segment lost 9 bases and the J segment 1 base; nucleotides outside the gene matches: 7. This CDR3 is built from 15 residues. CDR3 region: CASRSGQGSNQPQHF. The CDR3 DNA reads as TGCGCCAGTCGGTCCGGACAGGGGAGCAATCAGCCCCAGCATTTT.

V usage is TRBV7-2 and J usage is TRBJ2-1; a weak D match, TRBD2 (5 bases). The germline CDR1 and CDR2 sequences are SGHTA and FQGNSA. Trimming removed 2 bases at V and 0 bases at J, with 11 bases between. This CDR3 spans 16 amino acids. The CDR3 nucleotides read TGTGCCAGCAGCTTACTCAGCGGTGGCTCCTACAATGAGCAGTTCTTC. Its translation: CASSLLSGGSYNEQFF.

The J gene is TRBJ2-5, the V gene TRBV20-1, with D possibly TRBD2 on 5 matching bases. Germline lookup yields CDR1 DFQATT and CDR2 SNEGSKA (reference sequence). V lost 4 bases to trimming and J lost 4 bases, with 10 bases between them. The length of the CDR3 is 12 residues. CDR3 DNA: TGCAGTGCTACTGACTATGGAGAGACCCAGTACTTC. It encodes CSATDYGETQYF.

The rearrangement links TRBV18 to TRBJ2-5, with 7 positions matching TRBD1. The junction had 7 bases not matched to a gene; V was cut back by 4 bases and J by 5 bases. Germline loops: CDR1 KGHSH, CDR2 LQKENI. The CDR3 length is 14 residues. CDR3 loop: CASSLTGSWETQYF. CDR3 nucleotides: TGTGCCAGCTCACTGACAGGGTCTTGGGAGACCCAGTACTTC. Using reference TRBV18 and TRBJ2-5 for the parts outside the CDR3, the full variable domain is NAGVMQNPRHLVRRRGQEARLRCSPMKGHSHVYWYRQLPEEGLKFMVYLQKENIIDESGMPKERFSAEFPKEGPSILRIQQVVRGDSAAYFCASSLTGSWETQYFGPGTRLLVL.

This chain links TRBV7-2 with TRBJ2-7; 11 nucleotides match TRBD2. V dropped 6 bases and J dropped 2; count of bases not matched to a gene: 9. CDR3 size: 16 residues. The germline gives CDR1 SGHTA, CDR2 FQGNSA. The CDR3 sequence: CASRPALAGAAYEQYF. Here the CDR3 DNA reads TGTGCCAGCAGACCCGCACTAGCGGGGGCCGCCTACGAGCAGTACTTC.

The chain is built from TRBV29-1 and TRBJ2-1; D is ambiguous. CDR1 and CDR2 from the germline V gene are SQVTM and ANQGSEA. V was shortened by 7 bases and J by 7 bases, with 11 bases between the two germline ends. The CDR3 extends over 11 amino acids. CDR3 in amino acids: CSGMGSNEQFF. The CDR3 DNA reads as TGCAGCGGAATGGGCAGTAATGAGCAGTTCTTC.

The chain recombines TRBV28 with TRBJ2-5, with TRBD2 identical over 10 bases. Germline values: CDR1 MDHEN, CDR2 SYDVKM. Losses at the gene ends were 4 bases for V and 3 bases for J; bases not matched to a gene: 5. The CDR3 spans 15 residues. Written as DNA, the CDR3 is TGTGCCAGCAGTTCGTCCGGGACTAGCGAAGAGACCCAGTACTTC. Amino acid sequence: CASSSSGTSEETQYF.

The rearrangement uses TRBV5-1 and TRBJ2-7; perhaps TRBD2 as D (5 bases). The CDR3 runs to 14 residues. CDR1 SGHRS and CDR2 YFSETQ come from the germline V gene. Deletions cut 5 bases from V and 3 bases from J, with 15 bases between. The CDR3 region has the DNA TGCGCCAGCAGTTTTTCATCGGACTTCTACGAGCAGTACTTC. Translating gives CASSFSSDFYEQYF.

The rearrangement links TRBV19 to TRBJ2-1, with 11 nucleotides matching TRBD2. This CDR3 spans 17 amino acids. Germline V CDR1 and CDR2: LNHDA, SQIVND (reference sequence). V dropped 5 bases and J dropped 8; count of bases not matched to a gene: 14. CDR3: CASSPGVAGGLYDEQFF. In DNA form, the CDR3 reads TGTGCCAGTAGTCCCGGAGTAGCGGGAGGGTTGTATGATGAGCAGTTCTTC.